Listed here are 5 T cell receptor beta chains from one sample, sequenced in a study of blood T cell repertoires in COVID-19. The table came from immunoSEQ multiplex PCR; TCRdb's copy has only in-frame clones and leaves some out. The repertoire holds about 50,000 clones, with 70% to 90% as singletons. Sample: peripheral blood. The origin of the receptors is a human donor in a cohort sampled during active COVID-19.

The rearrangement links TRBV19 to TRBJ2-1; 12 nucleotides match TRBD2. Per germline, CDR1 LNHDA and CDR2 SQIVND (reference sequence). The trim removed 4 bases at V and 4 bases at J, leaving 8 bases unmatched. This CDR3 is built from 17 residues. The CDR3 region has the DNA TGTGCCAGTAGTAGAGGACTAGCGGGGATCCCATACAATGAGCAGTTCTTC. Translating gives CASSRGLAGIPYNEQFF.

The chain links TRBV6-2 or TRBV6-3 to TRBJ1-1, with 7 nucleotides matching TRBD1. V shed 1 base, J shed 3 bases, and the junction held 2 bases outside the gene matches. The CDR3 is 14 residues long. From germline, CDR1 is MNHEY and CDR2 SVGEGT. CDR3 region: CASSYYRGDTEAFF. In DNA, the CDR3 is TGTGCCAGCAGTTACTACAGGGGAGACACTGAAGCTTTCTTT.

The V call is TRBV4-3, the J call TRBJ2-5; D uncertain. CDR3 length: 14 amino acids. In germline, CDR1 is LGHNA, CDR2 YSLEER. V lost 0 bases and J 5 bases, leaving 10 bases between the germline ends. The CDR3 loop reads CASSQDFSSETQYF. CDR3 in DNA: TGCGCCAGCAGCCAAGATTTCAGTTCGGAGACCCAGTACTTC.

This chain uses TRBV13 with TRBJ1-2, with D perhaps matching TRBD1 (5 bases). Looked up from germline, CDR1 is PRHDT and CDR2 is FYEKMQ (reference sequence). This CDR3 has 13 residues. Trimming removed 5 bases from V and 8 bases from J, with 15 bases in between. In DNA form, the CDR3 reads TGTGCCAGCAGCGTCCGGGGGGGAGTGGGCTACACCTTC. Its protein is CASSVRGGVGYTF.

V is TRBV7-2 and J is TRBJ2-6, with a tentative D call TRBD1 (6 bases). This CDR3 is built from 16 residues. The V and J ends lost 1 base and 2 bases respectively, with 9 bases between them. Germline loops: CDR1 SGHTA, CDR2 FQGNSA. The CDR3: CASSLVQGTGANVLTF. The CDR3 DNA reads as TGTGCCAGCAGCTTAGTCCAGGGGACTGGGGCCAACGTCCTGACTTTC.